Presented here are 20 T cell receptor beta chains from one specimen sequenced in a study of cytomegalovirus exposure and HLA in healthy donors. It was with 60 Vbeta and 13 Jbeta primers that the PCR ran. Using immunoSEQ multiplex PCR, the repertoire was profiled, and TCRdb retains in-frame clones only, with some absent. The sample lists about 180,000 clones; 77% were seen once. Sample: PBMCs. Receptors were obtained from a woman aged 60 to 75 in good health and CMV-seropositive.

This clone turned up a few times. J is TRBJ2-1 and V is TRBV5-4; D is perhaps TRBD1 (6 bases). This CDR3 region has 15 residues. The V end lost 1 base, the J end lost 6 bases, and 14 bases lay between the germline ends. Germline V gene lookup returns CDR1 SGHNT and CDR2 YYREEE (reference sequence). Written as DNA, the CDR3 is TGTGCCAGCAGCTTGCCAGGGGAAGGGGTCAATGAGCAGTTCTTC. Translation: CASSLPGEGVNEQFF.

For the CDR3, the DNA is TGTGCCAGCAGTTGGCAGATCAATCAGCCCCAGCATTTT. Its protein product is CASSWQINQPQHF. The chain employs TRBV2 and TRBJ1-5, with D unresolved. The ends were cut back, 5 bases at V and 3 bases at J, with 8 bases in the middle. Germline lookup yields CDR1 SNHLY and CDR2 FYNNEI. The CDR3 contains 13 residues.

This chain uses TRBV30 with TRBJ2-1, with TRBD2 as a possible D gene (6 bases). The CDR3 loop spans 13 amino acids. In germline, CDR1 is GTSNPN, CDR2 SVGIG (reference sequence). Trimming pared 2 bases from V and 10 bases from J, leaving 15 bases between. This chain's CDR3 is CAWSSGLGEEQFF. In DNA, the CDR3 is TGTGCCTGGAGTTCGGGACTGGGAGAGGAGCAGTTCTTC.

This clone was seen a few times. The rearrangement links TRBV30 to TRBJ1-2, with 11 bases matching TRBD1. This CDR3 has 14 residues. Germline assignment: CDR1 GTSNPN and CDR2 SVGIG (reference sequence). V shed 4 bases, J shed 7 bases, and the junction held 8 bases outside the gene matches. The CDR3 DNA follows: TGTGCCTGGACTAGGACAGGGGGCAAAACTGGCTACACCTTC. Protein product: CAWTRTGGKTGYTF. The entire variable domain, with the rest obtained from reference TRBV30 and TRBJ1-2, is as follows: SQTIHQWPATLVQPVGSPLSLECTVEGTSNPNLYWYRQAAGRGLQLLFYSVGIGQISSEVPQNLSASRPQDRQFILSSKKLLLSDSGFYLCAWTRTGGKTGYTFGSGTRLTVV.

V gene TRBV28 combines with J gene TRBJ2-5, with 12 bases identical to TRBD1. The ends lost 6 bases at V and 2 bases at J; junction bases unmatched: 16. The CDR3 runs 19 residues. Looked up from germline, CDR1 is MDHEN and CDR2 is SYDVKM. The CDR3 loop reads CASSFKKTGTGGLQETQYF. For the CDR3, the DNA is TGTGCCAGCAGCTTCAAAAAGACCGGGACAGGGGGCCTACAAGAGACCCAGTACTTC.

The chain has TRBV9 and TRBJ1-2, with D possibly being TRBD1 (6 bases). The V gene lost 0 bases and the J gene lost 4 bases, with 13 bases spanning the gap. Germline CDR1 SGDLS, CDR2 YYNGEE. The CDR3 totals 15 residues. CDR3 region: CASSVARGGGYGYTF. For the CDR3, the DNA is TGTGCCAGCAGCGTAGCCAGGGGCGGAGGCTATGGCTACACCTTC.

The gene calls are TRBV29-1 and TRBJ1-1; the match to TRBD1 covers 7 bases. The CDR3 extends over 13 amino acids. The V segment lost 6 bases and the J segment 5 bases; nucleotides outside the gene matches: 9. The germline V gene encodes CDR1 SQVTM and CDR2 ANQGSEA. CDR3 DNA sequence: TGCAGCGTAGCTACAGGGGTTATAACTGAAGCTTTCTTT. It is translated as CSVATGVITEAFF.

The DNA of the CDR3 is TGTGCCAGCAGCTTGGTAGGGGACAATCAGCCCCAGCATTTT. This gives the protein CASSLVGDNQPQHF. The chain combines TRBV5-6 with TRBJ1-5; D might be TRBD1 (5 bases). V lost 0 bases and J 3 bases, leaving 7 bases between the germline ends. The CDR3 spans 14 residues. Germline loops: CDR1 SGHDT, CDR2 YYEEEE.

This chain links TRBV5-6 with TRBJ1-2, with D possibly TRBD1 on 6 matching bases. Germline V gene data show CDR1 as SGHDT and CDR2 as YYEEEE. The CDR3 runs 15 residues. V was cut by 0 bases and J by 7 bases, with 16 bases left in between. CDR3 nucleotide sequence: TGTGCCAGCAGCTTGGGAGCGGGGGCATCGGGTGGCTACACCTTC. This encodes CASSLGAGASGGYTF.

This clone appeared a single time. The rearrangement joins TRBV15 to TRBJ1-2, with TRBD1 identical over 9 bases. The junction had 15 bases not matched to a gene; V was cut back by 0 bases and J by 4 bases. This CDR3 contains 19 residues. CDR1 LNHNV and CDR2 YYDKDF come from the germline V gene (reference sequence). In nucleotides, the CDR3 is TGTGCCACCAGCAGAGATGGTAAAGGGGACAGGGACCTGATCTATGGCTACACCTTC. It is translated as CATSRDGKGDRDLIYGYTF.

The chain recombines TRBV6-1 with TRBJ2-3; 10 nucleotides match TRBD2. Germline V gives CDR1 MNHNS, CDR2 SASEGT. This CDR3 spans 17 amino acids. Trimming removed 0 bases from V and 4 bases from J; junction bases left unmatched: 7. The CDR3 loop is CASSEARRTSGSDTQYF. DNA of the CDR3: TGTGCCAGCAGTGAAGCGAGGAGGACTAGCGGTTCAGATACGCAGTATTTT.

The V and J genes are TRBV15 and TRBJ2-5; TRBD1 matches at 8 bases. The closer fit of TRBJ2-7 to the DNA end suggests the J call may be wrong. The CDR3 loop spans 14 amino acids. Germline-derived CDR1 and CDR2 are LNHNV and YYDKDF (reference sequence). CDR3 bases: TGTGCCACCAGCCCATGGGACAGGAGCTACGAGCAGTACTTC. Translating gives CATSPWDRSYEQYF.

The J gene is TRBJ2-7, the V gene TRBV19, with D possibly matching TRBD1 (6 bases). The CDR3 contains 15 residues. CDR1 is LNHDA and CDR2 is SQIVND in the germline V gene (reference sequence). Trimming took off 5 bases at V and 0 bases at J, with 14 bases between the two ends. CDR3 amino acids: CASSGQLASSYEQYF. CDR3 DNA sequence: TGTGCCAGTAGTGGACAGTTGGCAAGCTCCTACGAGCAGTACTTC.

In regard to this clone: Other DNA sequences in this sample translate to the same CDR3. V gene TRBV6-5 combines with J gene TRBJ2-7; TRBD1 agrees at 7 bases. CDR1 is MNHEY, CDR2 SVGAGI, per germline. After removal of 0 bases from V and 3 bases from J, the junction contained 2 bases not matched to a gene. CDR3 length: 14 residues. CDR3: CASSYSAGGYEQYF. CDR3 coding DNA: TGTGCCAGCAGTTACTCTGCAGGGGGCTACGAGCAGTACTTC.

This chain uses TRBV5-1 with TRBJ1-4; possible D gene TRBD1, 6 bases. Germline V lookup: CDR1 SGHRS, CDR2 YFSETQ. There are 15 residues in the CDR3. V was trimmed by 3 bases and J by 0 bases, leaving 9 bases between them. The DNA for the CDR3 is TGCGCCAGCAGCTCCGACAGGCCAACTAATGAAAAACTGTTTTTT. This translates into CASSSDRPTNEKLFF.

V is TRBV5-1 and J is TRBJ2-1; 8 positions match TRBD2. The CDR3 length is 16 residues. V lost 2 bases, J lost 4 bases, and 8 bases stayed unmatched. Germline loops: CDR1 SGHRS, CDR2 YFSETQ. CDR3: CASSFVASGPYNEQFF. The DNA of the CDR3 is TGCGCCAGCAGCTTCGTGGCTAGCGGGCCTTACAATGAGCAGTTCTTC.

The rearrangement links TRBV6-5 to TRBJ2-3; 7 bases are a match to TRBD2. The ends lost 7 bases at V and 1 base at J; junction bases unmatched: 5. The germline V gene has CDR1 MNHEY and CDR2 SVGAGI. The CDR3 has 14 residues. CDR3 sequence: CASTVGGGTDTQYF. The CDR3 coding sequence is TGTGCCAGCACTGTGGGGGGGGGCACAGATACGCAGTATTTT.

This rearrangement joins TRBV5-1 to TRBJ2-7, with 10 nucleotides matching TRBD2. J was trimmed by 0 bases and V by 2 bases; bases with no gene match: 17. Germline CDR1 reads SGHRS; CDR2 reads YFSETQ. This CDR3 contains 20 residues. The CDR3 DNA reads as TGCGCCAGCAGCTTTGTCTCTAGCGGGAGCGGAATTAGGAGCTCCTACGAGCAGTACTTC. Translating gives CASSFVSSGSGIRSSYEQYF.

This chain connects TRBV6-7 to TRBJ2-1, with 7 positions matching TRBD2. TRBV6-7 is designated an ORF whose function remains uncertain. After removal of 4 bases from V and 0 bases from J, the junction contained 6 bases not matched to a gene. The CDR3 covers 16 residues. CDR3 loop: CASSFLAGDSYNEQFF. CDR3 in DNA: TGTGCCAGCAGTTTCTTAGCGGGTGACTCCTACAATGAGCAGTTCTTC.

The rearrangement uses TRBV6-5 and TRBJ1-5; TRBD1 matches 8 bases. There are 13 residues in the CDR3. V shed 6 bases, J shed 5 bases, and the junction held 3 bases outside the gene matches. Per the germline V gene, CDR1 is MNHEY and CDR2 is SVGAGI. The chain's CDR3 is CASSGQGDQPQHF. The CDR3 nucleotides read TGTGCCAGCAGCGGACAGGGAGATCAGCCCCAGCATTTT.